This T cell receptor beta chain was profiled in a study of tumor and adjacent non-tumor tissue in lung cancer. Study context: Histology: 12 adenocarcinoma, a couple of squamous cell carcinoma, 1 small cell lung cancer. The study's findings and limits: Top 100 clones took a larger repertoire share in normal lung. Shorter survival was associated with higher TCR diversity in tumors.

A modified ARM-PCR protocol with three rounds of nested PCR amplified TCRbeta. TCRdb reprocessed the multiplex PCR reads via MiXCR and lists one record per CDR3 protein. The sample contains around 74,000 distinct CDR3 sequences, approximately 71% of which appear only once. Points on this clonotype: What it recognizes is unknown. Sequence at one end of the junction differs from germline and may be a read error.

This sample's RNA came from whole unsorted tissue. Donors were chemotherapy-naive, newly diagnosed lung cancer surgical patients in China, August–late 2014. The CDR3 sequence is 16 residues long. CDR1 is LGHNA and CDR2 is YNFKEQ in the germline V gene. The receptor was isolated from a woman in her seventies with non-small cell lung cancer. The genes are TRBV4-2 and TRBJ2-5; 12 bases map to TRBD2. Specimen: lung tumor tissue. The CDR3 region is CTSSQALAGGGETQYF. The DNA of the CDR3 is TGTACCAGCAGTCAAGCACTAGCGGGAGGCGGGGAGACCCAGTACTTC.